The sequence of this TCR beta chain was determined in a study of spatial heterogeneity in lung cancer. Study in general: A total of around 67 untreated early-stage non-small cell lung cancer patients served as donors.

Time point described: blood at routine non-recurrence follow-up after resection. Only a few counts were recorded for this clonotype. TCRdb itself ran the 5' RACE reads through MiXCR, one entry per CDR3 protein. The data hold tens of thousands of distinct CDR3 sequences, with roughly 9.7% observed a single time. The CDR3 covers 13 residues. Germline CDR1 reads MDHEN; CDR2 reads SYDVKM. Deletions cut 5 bases from V and 5 bases from J, with 12 bases between. The source is a male donor with early-stage non-small cell lung cancer. This rearrangement joins TRBV28 to TRBJ1-2, with D maybe TRBD1 (6 bases). This specimen was PBMCs, taken at follow-up. The CDR3 DNA follows: TGTGCCAGCAGTACGGGACAAACGTATGGCTACACCTTC. Encoded protein: CASSTGQTYGYTF.